This entry lists 10 T cell receptor beta chains sequenced from one sample in a study of blood T cell repertoires in COVID-19. Produced via immunoSEQ multiplex PCR; TCRdb's table is partial and in-frame only. There are 140,000 to 150,000 clones in the sample; 80% to 90% occur only once, and less than 50% lies in the top ten. The sample comprised peripheral blood. These receptors all stem from a human donor in a cohort sampled during active COVID-19.

The rearrangement links TRBV18 to TRBJ2-7, with 9 bases that match TRBD1. Germline lookup yields CDR1 KGHSH and CDR2 LQKENI. V was pared by 3 bases and J by 3 bases, with 6 bases of the junction left unmatched. This CDR3 spans 15 amino acids. The DNA of the CDR3 is TGTGCCAGCTCACCTGCCGGGACAGGGTTCTACGAGCAGTACTTC. Amino acids: CASSPAGTGFYEQYF.

This clone was observed once. The CDR3 here is CASSPINGDREAFF. The CDR3 DNA follows: TGTGCCAGCTCACCAATCAATGGGGACAGAGAAGCTTTCTTT. V usage is TRBV18 and J usage is TRBJ1-1; 7 bases map to TRBD1. The V and J ends lost 2 bases and 8 bases, in that order; junction bases with no gene match: 8. The germline gives CDR1 KGHSH, CDR2 LQKENI. The CDR3 has 14 amino acids.

This clone was recorded only once. The CDR3 DNA follows: TGCGCCAGCAGATCGTTAACAGGGTCGGACACTGAAGCTTTCTTT. Translated, it gives CASRSLTGSDTEAFF. The chain links TRBV5-1 to TRBJ1-1; TRBD1 might be the D (6 bases). Trimming stripped 5 bases from V and 3 bases from J, with 17 bases between. The germline CDR1 and CDR2 sequences are SGHRS and YFSETQ. The CDR3 contains 15 residues.

The sample holds a few counts of this clone. The V gene is TRBV25-1, the J gene TRBJ1-2; TRBD1 matches 9 bases. Per the germline V gene, CDR1 is MGHDK and CDR2 is SYGVNS. The CDR3 loop spans 15 amino acids. The J segment lost 4 bases and the V segment lost 5 bases, leaving 8 bases of the junction unmatched. In nucleotides, the CDR3 is TGTGCCAGCAGTCCCCCCGGGACAGGGATCTATGGCTACACCTTC. This gives the protein CASSPPGTGIYGYTF.

This chain links TRBV3-1 (or the pseudogene TRBV3-2) with TRBJ2-7; 8 bases agree with TRBD1. After removal of 5 bases from V and 8 bases from J, the junction contained 14 bases not matched to a gene. Germline CDR1 reads LGHDT; CDR2 reads YNNKEL (reference sequence). The CDR3 has 15 amino acids. As DNA, the CDR3 is TGTGCCAGCAGCGCTACCGACAGGGGCCCCCACAAGCAGTACTTC. It is translated as CASSATDRGPHKQYF.

The rearrangement joins TRBV10-3 to TRBJ1-1; the D is unclear. This CDR3 is 13 amino acids long. With 5 bases removed from V and 6 bases from J, the gap between germline ends came to 13 bases. Germline CDR1 and CDR2: ENHRY and SYGVKD. CDR3 in amino acids: CAISYNTDSEAFF. DNA of the CDR3: TGTGCCATCAGTTACAATACCGATTCTGAAGCTTTCTTT.

This sequence joins TRBV7-6 and TRBJ1-2; the D gene is possibly TRBD1 (5 bases). The V and J ends lost 5 bases and 3 bases respectively, with 16 bases between them. CDR3 length: 15 amino acids. The germline CDR1 and CDR2 sequences are SGHVS and FNYEAQ. The CDR3, as DNA: TGTGCCAGCAGCGGAACGGGACTCAGGGACTATGGCTACACCTTC. Translating gives CASSGTGLRDYGYTF.

V and J are TRBV2 and TRBJ2-2; 7 nucleotides agree with TRBD2. CDR1 SNHLY and CDR2 FYNNEI come from the germline V gene. This CDR3 comprises 15 residues. The junction had 8 bases not matched to a gene; V was cut back by 2 bases and J by 8 bases. In DNA form, the CDR3 reads TGTGCCAGCAGTGAACGCGGCGGGAGTGGGGGGGAGCTGTTTTTT. Its protein product is CASSERGGSGGELFF.

This clone was seen a few times. The chain employs TRBV30 and TRBJ1-6; D is uncertain. The CDR3 sequence is 15 residues long. Trimming stripped 0 bases from V and 0 bases from J, with 6 bases between. Germline lookup yields CDR1 GTSNPN and CDR2 SVGIG (reference sequence). CDR3 sequence reads: CAWSVPSSYNSPLHF. CDR3 sequence (DNA): TGTGCCTGGAGTGTACCGAGCTCCTATAATTCACCCCTCCACTTT.

This clone was seen a few times. The chain uses TRBV6-6 and TRBJ2-2; 8 nucleotides match TRBD1. With V trimmed by 7 bases and J by 3 bases, 1 base remained unmatched. CDR3 length: 13 amino acids. The germline V gene has CDR1 MNHNY and CDR2 SVGAGI (reference sequence). The CDR3 DNA follows: TGTGCCAGCAAGACAGGGGACACCGGGGAGCTGTTTTTT. Translated: CASKTGDTGELFF.